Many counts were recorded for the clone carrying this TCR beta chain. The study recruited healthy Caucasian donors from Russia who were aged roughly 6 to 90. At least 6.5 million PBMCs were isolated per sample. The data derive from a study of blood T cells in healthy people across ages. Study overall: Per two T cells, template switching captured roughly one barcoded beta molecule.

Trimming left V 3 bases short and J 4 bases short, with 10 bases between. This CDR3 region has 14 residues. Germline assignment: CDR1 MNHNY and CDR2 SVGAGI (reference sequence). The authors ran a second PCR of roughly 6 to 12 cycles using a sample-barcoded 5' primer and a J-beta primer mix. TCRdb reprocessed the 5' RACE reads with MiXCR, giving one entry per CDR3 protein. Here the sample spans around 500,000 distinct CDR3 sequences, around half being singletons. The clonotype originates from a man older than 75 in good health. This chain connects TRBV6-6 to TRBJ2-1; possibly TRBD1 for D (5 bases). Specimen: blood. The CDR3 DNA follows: TGTGCCAGCAGTTATGGGGCCGGGTACAATGAGCAGTTCTTC. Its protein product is CASSYGAGYNEQFF.